The following is a T cell receptor beta chain sequence with its context. This clone was recorded at least ten times. The target of this receptor is not known. Read data end 3 residues before the CDR3 end; the end is taken from the germline J gene. V is reduced by 2 bases and J by 5 bases, leaving a spacing of 6 bases between them. Inclusive of the bounding cysteine and phenylalanine, the CDR3 is 13 residues long. The 30 bases shown cover part of the CDR3, and their frame starts at base 1. CDR1 and CDR2, per the germline V gene (reference sequence), are LNHDA and SQIVND. Standard criteria, namely reduction of serum IgG, IgA and/or IgM below the normal range together with specific antibody deficiency, were applied for the diagnosis of CVID. The CVID group comprised about 44 subjects, approximately 15 female and 29 male, aged roughly 8 to 70 years with a mean age of around 36. Most CVID patients and most healthy controls were of Caucasian heritage. Replacement immunoglobulin therapy had been administered to all CVID subjects for at least one year at the time of study participation. When blood was collected, none of the CVID subjects were ill or on immunomodulatory or immunosuppressive medication. Heparinized peripheral whole blood samples of about 5 to 9 ml were collected from each donor. Genomic DNA from adults with common variable immune deficiency (CVID) and from healthy adult controls was the source for sequencing TCRbeta CDR3 repertoires. Diluted blood was subjected to density centrifugation over Hypaque 1077 or Ficoll-Paque for isolation of peripheral blood mononuclear cells. Genomic DNA was obtained from unsorted mononuclear cells using either Qiagen column purification or a centrifugation-based method.

Equivalent amounts of genomic DNA from CVID and control samples were used as sequencing input. For every sample, a 60 bp segment covering the rearranged TCRbeta CDR3 region was amplified and then sequenced. The immunoSEQ assay, a bias-corrected multiplex PCR with high-throughput sequencing, was employed for TCRbeta amplification. The authors' analysis ran thus. Every unique nucleotide sequence was considered a clone and was annotated with V, D and J genes, copy number and frequency. Sequences were labeled productive if in frame, and non-productive if out of frame or containing stop codons. Clonality was calculated from Shannon's entropy as previously described. The predicted amino acid sequences of productive clones were used to derive mean CDR3 Kyte-Doolittle hydropathy. Hierarchical clustering of scaled V gene usage was performed with the R hclust function using Manhattan distance and complete linkage. To assess clone sharing by CDR3 amino acid sequence, 12 repertoires per group were resampled over 100 rounds. The repertoires were searched for fewer than 75 published EBV-specific TCRbeta sequences and a few hundred published CMV-specific TCRbeta sequences. A couple of CVID samples yielding fewer than 10,000 sequences were excluded from analysis, leaving under 45 CVID repertoires. What TCRdb holds here is the immuneACCESS table cut down to in-frame rearrangements. Part of the clones is not present; checked against another copy, under half of the missing clones reflect an unresolved V gene, and the others are unexplained. That table gives V, J and clone size, and the DNA gave D and trimming. This sample holds approximately 24,000 clones in total, without any singletons. The ten largest make up approximately 10% of the sample.

The record originates from a study of T cell clonality in common variable immunodeficiency (dated by TCRdb to about 2015). General findings and caveats noted by the study authors: Reportedly, TCRbeta sequences from CVID had fewer deletions and N-nucleotide insertions, and highly modified clones with 13 or more V deletions were absent from CVID. Although equal DNA input was used, an average of about 85,000 unique sequences per sample was obtained for controls, compared with approximately 32,000 for CVID samples. TCRbeta clonality was higher in CVID subjects than in healthy controls (t-test p = 0.018), and the increase was most characteristic of about a third of subjects. The authors noted that sequencing repertoires of T cell subpopulations would be needed to clarify what caused the increased clonality in CVID. CVID subjects shared fewer TCRbeta clones with each other than healthy controls did (p < 0.0001). Correlations between repertoire features and clinical complications were limited by patient heterogeneity within the CVID cohort.

The TCR originated in a human donor with common variable immunodeficiency. The sequenced sample consisted of peripheral blood mononuclear cells. Recombination linked TRBV19 to TRBJ2-2; no D gene call is confident. The CDR3 loop reads CASSIMQTGELFF. CDR3 DNA (partial): TGTGCCAGTAGTATAATGCAGACCGGGGAG.